This TCR beta chain was retrieved from a study of T-cell reconstitution after alpha-beta-depleted transplantation in children. The TCRbeta library incorporated unique molecular identifiers. TCRdb itself ran the PCR reads through MiXCR, one entry per CDR3 protein. Here the sample spans roughly 500,000 distinct CDR3 sequences, 9.5% to 15% being singletons. The CDR3 is 15 residues long. Germline V gives CDR1 LGHNA, CDR2 YSLEER. The germline V and J ends were trimmed by 0 bases and 7 bases, with 15 bases remaining between them. This clonotype was seen ten or more times. The rearrangement uses TRBV4-3 and TRBJ2-5; D perhaps matches TRBD2 (7 bases). The origin of this receptor is a human donor who donated a stem cell graft to a child with combined immunodeficiency. This specimen consisted of PBMCs from the stem cell graft donor, obtained from the stem cell graft. In DNA, the CDR3 is TGCGCCAGCAGCCAAGACTCCCGGGGGGCAAGGACCCAGTACTTC. Translation gives CASSQDSRGARTQYF.